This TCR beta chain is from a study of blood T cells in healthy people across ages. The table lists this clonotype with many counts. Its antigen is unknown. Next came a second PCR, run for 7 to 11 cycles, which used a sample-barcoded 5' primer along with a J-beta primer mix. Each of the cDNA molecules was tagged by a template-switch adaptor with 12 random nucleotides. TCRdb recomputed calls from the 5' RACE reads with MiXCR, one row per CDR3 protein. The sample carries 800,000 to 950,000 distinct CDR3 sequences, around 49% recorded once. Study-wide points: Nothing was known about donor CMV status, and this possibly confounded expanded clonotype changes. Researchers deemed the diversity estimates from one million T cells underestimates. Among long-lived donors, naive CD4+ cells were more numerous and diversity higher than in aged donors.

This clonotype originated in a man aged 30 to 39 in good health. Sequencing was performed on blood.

CDR3 DNA: TGTGCCAGCACTGCCGGGAGACAGGAGACCCAGTACTTC. As protein: CASTAGRQETQYF. The V and J genes are TRBV6-5 and TRBJ2-5; perhaps TRBD2 as D (6 bases). The CDR3 is 13 amino acids. CDR1 is MNHEY, CDR2 SVGAGI, per germline. Trimming pared 7 bases from V and 5 bases from J, leaving 14 bases between.